This is a list of T cell receptor beta chains from one sample in a study of chemoradiotherapy in HPV16-positive cancers. Assay used: immunoSEQ multiplex PCR; TCRdb lists only in-frame clones, some missing. The sample lists roughly 19,000 clones; more than 70% were seen once. Sequencing used blood, obtained from a patient who underwent chemoradiotherapy. These receptors were taken from a human donor with HPV-associated anogenital cancer. The CDR3 runs from the conserved cysteine through the conserved F or W. A D gene is named only where the DNA matches it firmly. Clone size, where shown, is once, few, many, or a class for clones that have expanded.

J gene,V gene,clone size,D gene,CDR3 DNA,CDR3 protein
TRBJ2-7,TRBV27,.,.,TGTGCCAGCACCAGGGGGGGCGCGGGGGACGAGCAGTACTTC,CASTRGGAGDEQYF
TRBJ1-1,TRBV27,.,.,TGTGCCACCAAAACGGGGGAATACACTGAAGCTTTCTTT,CATKTGEYTEAFF
TRBJ1-1,TRBV7-2,.,.,TGTGCCAGCAGCTTAGCGCTCGTGACCAACACTGAAGCTTTCTTT,CASSLALVTNTEAFF
TRBJ2-7,TRBV6-5,.,.,TGTGCCAGCAGTAAACCGGGACAAGCCTACGAGCAGTACTTC,CASSKPGQAYEQYF
TRBJ2-7,TRBV5-6,once,TRBD2,TGTGCCAGCAGCTCGCTAGCGGGCTTGGACTACGAGCAGTACTTC,CASSSLAGLDYEQYF
TRBJ2-7,TRBV7-9,.,.,TGTGCCAGCAGCTTAGATGGGGGGCATGACGAGCAGTACTTC,CASSLDGGHDEQYF
TRBJ2-7,TRBV2,.,.,TGTGCCAGCAGTGACAGTCTGGGGGAGCAGTACTTC,CASSDSLGEQYF
TRBJ2-7,TRBV10-3,.,TRBD2,TGTGCCATCAGTGAGTTGGCTAGCGGTCTCTACGAGCAGTACTTC,CAISELASGLYEQYF
TRBJ1-4,TRBV6-1,.,.,TGTGCCAGCAGTGAAAGGGGGACGAAACTGTTTTTT,CASSERGTKLFF
TRBJ1-2,TRBV14,.,TRBD1,TGTGCCAGCAGCCAAGGACAGGGGTACTATGGCTACACCTTC,CASSQGQGYYGYTF
TRBJ2-2,TRBV7-9,.,TRBD2,TGTGCCAGCAGCTTAGGCCACGGGGGGGTCCCCGGGGAGCTGTTTTTT,CASSLGHGGVPGELFF
TRBJ2-1,TRBV7-6,.,TRBD2,TGTGCCAGCAGCTTAGCCCCGTCGGGACTAGCGGGCAATGAGCAGTTCTTC,CASSLAPSGLAGNEQFF
TRBJ2-1,TRBV5-1,.,.,TGCGCCAGCAGCTTGGCCGAGACATATAGGGGATCCAACAATGAGCAGTTCTTC,CASSLAETYRGSNNEQFF
TRBJ2-1,TRBV9,.,TRBD2,TGTGCCAGCAGCGTAGAACTAGCGGGAGCTGATGAGCAGTTCTTC,CASSVELAGADEQFF
TRBJ2-3,TRBV4-3,few,.,TGCGCCAGCAGCCAAGATCGGGCGAGCACAGATACGCAGTATTTT,CASSQDRASTDTQYF
TRBJ2-7,TRBV27,once,.,TGTGCCAGCAGTTTATTAGGGATACACGAGCAGTACTTC,CASSLLGIHEQYF
TRBJ1-4,TRBV12-5,.,.,TGTGCTAGTGGTTTGGGGACAGACCAGGAAAAACTGTTTTTT,CASGLGTDQEKLFF
TRBJ2-5,TRBV5-8,.,.,TGTGCCAGCAGATTTTGGGGGGCCCAGGGGACCCAGTACTTC,CASRFWGAQGTQYF
TRBJ1-3,TRBV2,.,TRBD1,TGTGCCAGCAGGAACAGGGGAGGAAACACCATATATTTT,CASRNRGGNTIYF
TRBJ1-2,TRBV18,.,TRBD1,TGTGCCAGCTCACCTACACTACCGGGACAGGGGGGGAGCTACACCTTC,CASSPTLPGQGGSYTF
TRBJ2-3,TRBV27,.,.,TGTGCCAGCAGTTCCATCCCGGACAGCCCTAACACAGATACGCAGTATTTT,CASSSIPDSPNTDTQYF
TRBJ1-5,TRBV19,.,.,TGTGCCAGTGGTCAGGGGCCAAATCAGCCCCAGCATTTT,CASGQGPNQPQHF
TRBJ1-3,TRBV7-2,.,.,TGTGCCAGCAGCTTAGAGATATCTTCTGGAAACACCATATATTTT,CASSLEISSGNTIYF
TRBJ2-7,TRBV4-1,.,TRBD2,TGCGCCAGCAGCCAAGCCCCGGGGGGCGAGCAGTACTTC,CASSQAPGGEQYF
TRBJ1-1,TRBV9,.,TRBD1,TGTGCCAGCAGCCTAGGACAGGGCACTGAAGCTTTCTTT,CASSLGQGTEAFF
TRBJ1-1,TRBV5-1,.,.,TGCGCCAGCAGCATGGACAGCGTGAACACTGAAGCTTTCTTT,CASSMDSVNTEAFF
TRBJ1-1,TRBV29-1,.,TRBD1,TGCAGCGTTGTTCGGGACAGAAGGACTGAAGCTTTCTTT,CSVVRDRRTEAFF
TRBJ2-3,TRBV10-2,.,.,TGCGCCAGCATATCGCTAGAATTAACAGATACGCAGTATTTT,CASISLELTDTQYF
TRBJ1-3,TRBV14,.,.,TGTGCCAGCAGTCAGAGGAACATAGAAGTGAGGCCCTCTGGAAACACCATATATTTT,CASSQRNIEVRPSGNTIYF
TRBJ2-7,TRBV6-9,.,TRBD1,TGTGCCAGCAGTTCTCCCACAGGGGCGTCAACCTACGAGCAGTACTTC,CASSSPTGASTYEQYF
TRBJ2-5,TRBV7-2,.,TRBD1,TGTGCCAGCAGCCCACGAGAAGGGACAGGGCTAGCTGAGACCCAGTACTTC,CASSPREGTGLAETQYF
TRBJ1-5,TRBV7-9,few,TRBD1,TGTGCCAGCAGCGCGACGACAGGGGGCGGTCAGCCCCAGCATTTT,CASSATTGGGQPQHF
TRBJ1-4,TRBV10-1,.,.,TGCGCCAGCAGCGCGGGGGACCTTAATGAAAAACTGTTTTTT,CASSAGDLNEKLFF
TRBJ2-5,TRBV5-6,.,TRBD1,TGTGCCAGCAGCTTTAACGGACAGGGTGGGAAGACCCAGTACTTC,CASSFNGQGGKTQYF
TRBJ1-1,TRBV9,.,.,TGTGCCAGCAGCGTAGGGGGCCGGCAGAACACTGAAGCTTTCTTT,CASSVGGRQNTEAFF
TRBJ2-7,TRBV5-4,.,TRBD2,TGTGCCAGCAGCCCCTATCCTAGCGGGACCTCCTACGAGCAGTACTTC,CASSPYPSGTSYEQYF
TRBJ2-5,TRBV18,.,.,TGTGCCAGCTCACCAGGAGAGACCCAGTACTTC,CASSPGETQYF
TRBJ1-2,TRBV7-9,.,.,TGTGCCAGCAGCTTAGCGCTTGGGCAGAATCACACCTTC,CASSLALGQNHTF
TRBJ2-2,TRBV2,.,TRBD2,TGTGCCAGCAGGGCGGGACTAGCGGGGGGCTTGAACACCGGGGAGCTGTTTTTT,CASRAGLAGGLNTGELFF
TRBJ1-1,TRBV4-3,.,.,TGCGCCAGCAGCCAAGATTGGGGGAGGGACACTGAAGCTTTCTTT,CASSQDWGRDTEAFF
TRBJ2-3,TRBV5-6,once,.,TGTGCCAGCAGCTTGAGAGATACGCAGTATTTT,CASSLRDTQYF
TRBJ2-7,TRBV5-6,.,TRBD2,TGTGCCAGCAGCTTGGTGCTAGCGGGGGGCTACGAGCAGTACTTC,CASSLVLAGGYEQYF
TRBJ1-6,TRBV2,.,TRBD1,TGTGCCAGCAGTGAGGACAGGGGAAGGCGGTCACCCCTCCACTTT,CASSEDRGRRSPLHF
TRBJ2-1,TRBV18,.,.,TGTGCCAGCTCACGCGAGGCTACAACTTTCAATGAGCAGTTCTTC,CASSREATTFNEQFF
TRBJ1-2,TRBV5-8,.,.,TGTGCCAGCAGCTATAATTCTAACTATGGCTACACCTTC,CASSYNSNYGYTF
TRBJ2-5,TRBV5-5,.,.,TGTGCCAGCAGCTCACAGGTTGGGGGGCAAGAGACCCAGTACTTC,CASSSQVGGQETQYF
TRBJ2-1,TRBV5-8,.,TRBD1,TGTGCCAGCAGCCACAGGGGGCAGAGGTTCAATGAGCAGTTCTTC,CASSHRGQRFNEQFF
TRBJ2-1,TRBV7-9,.,.,TGTGCCAGCAGGGAGCGGTACAATGAGCAGTTCTTC,CASRERYNEQFF
TRBJ2-5,TRBV7-8,.,.,TGTGCCAGCAGCTTAGTAGGGTTTGAGACCCAGTACTTC,CASSLVGFETQYF
TRBJ2-5,TRBV9,.,TRBD1,TGTGCCAGCAACGGACAGGGGGCGGGGGAGACCCAGTACTTC,CASNGQGAGETQYF
TRBJ1-4,TRBV11-2,.,.,TGTGCCAGCAGCTTAGGGGTGCTTGGTAATGAAAAACTGTTTTTT,CASSLGVLGNEKLFF
TRBJ2-2,TRBV11-2,.,TRBD1,TGTGCCGGCCGCCCCGGGACAGCCACCGGGGAGCTGTTTTTT,CAGRPGTATGELFF
TRBJ1-5,TRBV5-1,few,TRBD1,TGCGCCAGCAGCCCGACAGGGCTCAATCAGCCCCAGCATTTT,CASSPTGLNQPQHF
TRBJ2-3,TRBV5-6,.,.,TGTGCCAGCAGCGTCACAGATACGCAGTATTTT,CASSVTDTQYF
TRBJ2-5,TRBV7-9,.,TRBD1,TGTGCCAGCAGCCAACGGGACAGGGTGGGCTCAGCGACCCAGTACTTC,CASSQRDRVGSATQYF
TRBJ1-3,TRBV18,.,.,TGTGCCAGCTCACCACCGACAGCCGGAAACACCATATATTTT,CASSPPTAGNTIYF
TRBJ1-5,TRBV6-4,.,.,TGTGCCAGCACCCCCGGGACTAGCAATCAGCCCCAGCATTTT,CASTPGTSNQPQHF